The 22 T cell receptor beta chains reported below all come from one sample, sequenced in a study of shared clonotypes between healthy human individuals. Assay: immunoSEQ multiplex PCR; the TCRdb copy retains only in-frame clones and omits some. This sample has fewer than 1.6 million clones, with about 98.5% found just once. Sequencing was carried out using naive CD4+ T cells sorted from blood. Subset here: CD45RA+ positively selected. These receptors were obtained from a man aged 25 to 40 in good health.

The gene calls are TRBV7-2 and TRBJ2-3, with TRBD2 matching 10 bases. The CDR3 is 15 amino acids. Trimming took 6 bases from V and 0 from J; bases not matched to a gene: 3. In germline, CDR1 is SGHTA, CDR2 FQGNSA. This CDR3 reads CASRLAGRSTDTQYF. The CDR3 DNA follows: TGTGCCAGCAGACTAGCGGGAAGAAGCACAGATACGCAGTATTTT.

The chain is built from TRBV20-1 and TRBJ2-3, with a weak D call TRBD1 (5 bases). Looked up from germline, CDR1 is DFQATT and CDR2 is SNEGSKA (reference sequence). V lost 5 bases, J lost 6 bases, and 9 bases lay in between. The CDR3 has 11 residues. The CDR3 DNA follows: TGCAGTGCTTCAGGGTTCGATACGCAGTATTTT. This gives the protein CSASGFDTQYF.

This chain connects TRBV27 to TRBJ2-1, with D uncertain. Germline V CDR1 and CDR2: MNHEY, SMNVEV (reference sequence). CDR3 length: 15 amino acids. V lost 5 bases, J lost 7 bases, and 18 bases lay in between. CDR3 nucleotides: TGTGCCAGCAGTCCCCCTGACCCCTCTTGGAATGAGCAGTTCTTC. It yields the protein CASSPPDPSWNEQFF.

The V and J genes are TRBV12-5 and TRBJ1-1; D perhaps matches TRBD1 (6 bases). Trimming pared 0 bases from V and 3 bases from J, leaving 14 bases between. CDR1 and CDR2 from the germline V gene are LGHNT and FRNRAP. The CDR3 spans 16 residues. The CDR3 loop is CASGLVQGGRDTEAFF. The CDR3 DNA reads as TGTGCTAGTGGTTTGGTACAGGGAGGCAGGGACACTGAAGCTTTCTTT.

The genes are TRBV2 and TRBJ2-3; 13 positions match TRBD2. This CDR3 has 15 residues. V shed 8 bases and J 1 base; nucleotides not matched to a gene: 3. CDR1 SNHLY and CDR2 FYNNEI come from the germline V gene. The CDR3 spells CASAGLAGGTDTQYF. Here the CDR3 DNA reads TGTGCCAGCGCAGGACTAGCGGGAGGCACAGATACGCAGTATTTT.

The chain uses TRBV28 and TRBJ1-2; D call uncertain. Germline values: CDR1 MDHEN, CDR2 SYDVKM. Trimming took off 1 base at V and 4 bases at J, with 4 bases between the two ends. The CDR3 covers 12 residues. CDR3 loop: CASSLSVYGYTF. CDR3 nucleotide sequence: TGTGCCAGCAGTTTATCTGTCTATGGCTACACCTTC.

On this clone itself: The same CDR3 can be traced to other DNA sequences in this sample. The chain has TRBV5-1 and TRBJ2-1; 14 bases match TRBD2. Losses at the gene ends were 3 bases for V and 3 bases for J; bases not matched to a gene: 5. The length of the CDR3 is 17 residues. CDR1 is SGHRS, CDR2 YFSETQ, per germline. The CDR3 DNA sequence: TGCGCCAGCAGCTGGGGACTAGCGGGAGAGAGCTACAATGAGCAGTTCTTC. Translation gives CASSWGLAGESYNEQFF. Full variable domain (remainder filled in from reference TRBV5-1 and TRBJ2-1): KAGVTQTPRYLIKTRGQQVTLSCSPISGHRSVSWYQQTPGQGLQFLFEYFSETQRNKGNFPGRFSGRQFSNSRSEMNVSTLELGDSALYLCASSWGLAGESYNEQFFGPGTRLTVL.

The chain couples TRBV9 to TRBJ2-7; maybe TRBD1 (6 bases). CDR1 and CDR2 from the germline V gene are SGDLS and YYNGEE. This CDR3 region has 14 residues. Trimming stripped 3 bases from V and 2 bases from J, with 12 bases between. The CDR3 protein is CASSGGTLTYEQYF. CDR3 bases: TGTGCCAGCAGCGGGGGGACATTGACCTACGAGCAGTACTTC.

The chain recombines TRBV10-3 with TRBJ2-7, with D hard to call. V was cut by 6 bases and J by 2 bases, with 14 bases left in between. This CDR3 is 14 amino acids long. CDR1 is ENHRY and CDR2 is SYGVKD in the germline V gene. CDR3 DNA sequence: TGTGCCATCAGAGACCTAAACGAGGCCTACGAGCAGTACTTC. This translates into CAIRDLNEAYEQYF.

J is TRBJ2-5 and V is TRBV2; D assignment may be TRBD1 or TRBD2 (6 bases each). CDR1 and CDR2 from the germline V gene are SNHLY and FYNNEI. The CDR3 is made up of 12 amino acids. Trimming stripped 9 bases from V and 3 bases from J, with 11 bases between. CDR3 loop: CARQGGKETQYF. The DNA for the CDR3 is TGTGCCAGACAAGGGGGGAAAGAGACCCAGTACTTC.

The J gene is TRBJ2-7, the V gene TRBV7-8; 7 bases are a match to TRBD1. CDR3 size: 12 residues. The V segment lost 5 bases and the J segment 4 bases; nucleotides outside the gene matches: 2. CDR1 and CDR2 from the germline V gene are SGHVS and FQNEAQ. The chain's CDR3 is CASSLQGYEQYF. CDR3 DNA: TGTGCCAGCAGCCTACAGGGGTACGAGCAGTACTTC.

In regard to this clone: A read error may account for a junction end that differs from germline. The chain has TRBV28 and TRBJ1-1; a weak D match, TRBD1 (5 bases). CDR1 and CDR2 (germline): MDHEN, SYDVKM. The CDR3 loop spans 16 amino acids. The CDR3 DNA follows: TGTGCCAGCAGGTTATGGGGGAACAAGGTGGGGAATGAAGCTTTCTTT. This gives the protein CASRLWGNKVGNEAFF.

The CDR3 protein is CATSRDLRTSGKETQYF. CDR3 nucleotide sequence: TGTGCCACCAGCAGAGATCTTAGGACTAGCGGAAAAGAGACCCAGTACTTC. The V call is TRBV15, the J call TRBJ2-5, with 10 nucleotides matching TRBD2. CDR3 length: 17 residues. With 0 bases clipped from V and 3 bases from J, the junction kept 7 bases outside the gene matches. CDR1 and CDR2 from the germline V gene are LNHNV and YYDKDF (reference sequence).

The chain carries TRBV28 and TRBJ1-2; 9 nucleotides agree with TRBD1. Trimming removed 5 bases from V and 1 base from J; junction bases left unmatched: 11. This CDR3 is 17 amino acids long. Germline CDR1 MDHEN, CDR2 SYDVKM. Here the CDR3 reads CASSTHSGQGSNYGYTF. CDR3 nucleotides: TGTGCCAGCAGTACCCACTCTGGACAGGGGAGTAACTATGGCTACACCTTC.

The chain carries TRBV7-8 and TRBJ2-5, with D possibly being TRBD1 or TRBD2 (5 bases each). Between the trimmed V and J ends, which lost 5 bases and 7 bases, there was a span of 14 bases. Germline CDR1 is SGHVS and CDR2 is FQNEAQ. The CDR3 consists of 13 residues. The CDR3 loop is CASSPRGEGTQYF. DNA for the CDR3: TGTGCCAGCAGCCCCCGGGGCGAAGGGACCCAGTACTTC.

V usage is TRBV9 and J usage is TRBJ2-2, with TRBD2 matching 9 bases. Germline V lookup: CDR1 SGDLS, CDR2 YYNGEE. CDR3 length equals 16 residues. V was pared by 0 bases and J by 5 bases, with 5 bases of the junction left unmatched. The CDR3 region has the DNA TGTGCCAGCAGCGTAGCAGGGACTAGCCGAACCGGGGAGCTGTTTTTT. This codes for CASSVAGTSRTGELFF.

CDR3 in DNA: TGTGCCAGCAGCCCCCTTCGGTATGATTACGAGCAGTACTTC. Protein sequence: CASSPLRYDYEQYF. The J gene is TRBJ2-7, the V gene TRBV7-2; no clear D. Germline V gives CDR1 SGHTA, CDR2 FQGNSA. This CDR3 region has 14 residues. Trimming removed 5 bases at V and 4 bases at J, with 15 bases between. Full variable domain (remainder filled in from reference TRBV7-2 and TRBJ2-7): GAGVSQSPSNKVTEKGKDVELRCDPISGHTALYWYRQSLGQGLEFLIYFQGNSAPDKSGLPSDRFSAERTGGSVSTLTIQRTQQEDSAVYLCASSPLRYDYEQYFGPGTRLTVT.

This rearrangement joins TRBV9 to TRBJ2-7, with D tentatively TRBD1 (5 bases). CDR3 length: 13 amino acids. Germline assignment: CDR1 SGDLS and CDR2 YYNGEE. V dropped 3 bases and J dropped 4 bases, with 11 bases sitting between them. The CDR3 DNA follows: TGTGCCAGCAGCGAGGGGATTGGGTACGAGCAGTACTTC. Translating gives CASSEGIGYEQYF.

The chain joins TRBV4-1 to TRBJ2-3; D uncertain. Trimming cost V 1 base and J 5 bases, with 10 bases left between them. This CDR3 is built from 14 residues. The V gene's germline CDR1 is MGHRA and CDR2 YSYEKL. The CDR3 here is CASSQVLVRDTQYF. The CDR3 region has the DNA TGCGCCAGCAGCCAAGTCCTGGTTCGAGATACGCAGTATTTT.

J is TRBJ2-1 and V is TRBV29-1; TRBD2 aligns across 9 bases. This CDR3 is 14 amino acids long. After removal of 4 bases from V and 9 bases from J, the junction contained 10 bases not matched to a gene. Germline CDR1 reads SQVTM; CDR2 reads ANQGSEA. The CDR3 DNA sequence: TGCAGCGTTGCGGGTAGCGGGGGCCGGATTGAGCAGTTCTTC. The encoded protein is CSVAGSGGRIEQFF.

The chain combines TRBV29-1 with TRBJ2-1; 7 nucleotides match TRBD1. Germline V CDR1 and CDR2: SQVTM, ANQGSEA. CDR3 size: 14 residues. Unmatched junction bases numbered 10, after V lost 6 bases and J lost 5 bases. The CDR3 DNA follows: TGCAGCGTCCAAGACAGGGCTCTACACAATGAGCAGTTCTTC. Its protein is CSVQDRALHNEQFF.

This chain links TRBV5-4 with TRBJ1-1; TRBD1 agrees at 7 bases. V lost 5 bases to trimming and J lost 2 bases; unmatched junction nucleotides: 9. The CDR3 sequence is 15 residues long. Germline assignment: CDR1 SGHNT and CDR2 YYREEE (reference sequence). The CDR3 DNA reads TGTGCCAGCAGACAGGGGCGGGCTTTAAACACTGAAGCTTTCTTT. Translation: CASRQGRALNTEAFF. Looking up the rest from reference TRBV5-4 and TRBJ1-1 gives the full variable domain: ETGVTQSPTHLIKTRGQQVTLRCSSQSGHNTVSWYQQALGQGPQFIFQYYREEENGRGNFPPRFSGLQFPNYSSELNVNALELDDSALYLCASRQGRALNTEAFFGQGTRLTVV.